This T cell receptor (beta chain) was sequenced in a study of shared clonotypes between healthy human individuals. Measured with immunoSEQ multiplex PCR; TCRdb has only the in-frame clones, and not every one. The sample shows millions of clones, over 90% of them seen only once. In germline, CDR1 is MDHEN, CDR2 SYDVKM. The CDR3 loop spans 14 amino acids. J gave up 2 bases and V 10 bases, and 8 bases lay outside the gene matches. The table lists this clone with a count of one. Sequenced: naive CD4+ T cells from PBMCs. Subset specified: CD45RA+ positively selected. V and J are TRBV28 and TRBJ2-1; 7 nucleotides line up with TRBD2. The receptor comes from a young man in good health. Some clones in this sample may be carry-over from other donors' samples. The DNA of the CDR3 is TGTGCCACCGTGACGGGGACTACCTACAATGAGCAGTTCTTC. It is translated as CATVTGTTYNEQFF. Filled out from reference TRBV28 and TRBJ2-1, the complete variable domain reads DVKVTQSSRYLVKRTGEKVFLECVQDMDHENMFWYRQDPGLGLRLIYFSYDVKMKEKGDIPEGYSVSREKKERFSLILESASTNQTSMYLCATVTGTTYNEQFFGPGTRLTVL.